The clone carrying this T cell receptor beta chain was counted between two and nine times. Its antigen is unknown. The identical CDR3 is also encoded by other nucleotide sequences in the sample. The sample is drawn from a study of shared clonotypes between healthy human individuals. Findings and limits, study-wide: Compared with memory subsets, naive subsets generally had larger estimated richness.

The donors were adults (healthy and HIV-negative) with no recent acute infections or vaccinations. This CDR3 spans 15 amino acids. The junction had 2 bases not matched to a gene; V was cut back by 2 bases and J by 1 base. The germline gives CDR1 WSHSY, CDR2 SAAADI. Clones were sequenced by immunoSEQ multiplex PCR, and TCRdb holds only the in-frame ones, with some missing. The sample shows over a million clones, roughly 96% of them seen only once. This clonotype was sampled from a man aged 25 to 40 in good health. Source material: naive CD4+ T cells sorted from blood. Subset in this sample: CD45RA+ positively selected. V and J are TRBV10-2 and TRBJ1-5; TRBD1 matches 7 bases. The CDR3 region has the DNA TGCGCCAGCAGTGAGGCAGGGGGGAGCAATCAGCCCCAGCATTTT. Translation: CASSEAGGSNQPQHF.